These T cell receptor beta chains were read from a single sample in a study of beta chain features in type 1 diabetes. Libraries were prepared by immunoSEQ multiplex PCR; TCRdb keeps only in-frame clonotypes and omits some of them. Among roughly 310,000 clones listed, 11% were seen once. The sequencing input was naive CD4+ T cells from blood. Every receptor here comes from a woman in her twenties or thirties in good health. CDR3s include the opening cysteine and the closing phenylalanine or tryptophan. A D gene is named only where the DNA matches it firmly. Where a row states a size, it is once, few, many or the class of an expanded clone; other rows omit it.

d_gene | j_gene | v_gene | abundance | CDR3nt | CDR3aa
TRBD2 | TRBJ2-3 | TRBV9 | . | TGTGCCAGCAGCGTAGTGGGTAGCGGGATTAGCACAGATACGCAGTATTTT | CASSVVGSGISTDTQYF
TRBD2 | TRBJ2-1 | TRBV7-9 | . | TGTGCCAGCAGCTACGGGGGGGCCAATGAGCAGTTCTTC | CASSYGGANEQFF
TRBD2 | TRBJ2-3 | TRBV4-2 | few | TGTGCCAGCAGCCAAGTTGCCGGGCGGGAGGGTAGCACAGATACGCAGTATTTT | CASSQVAGREGSTDTQYF
. | TRBJ1-1 | TRBV19 | . | TGTGCCAGTACAGGGGAGACTGAAGCTTTCTTT | CASTGETEAFF
. | TRBJ2-3 | TRBV7-2 | . | TGTGCCAGCAGCTTAGGCACGGGAGTCTCAGATACGCAGTATTTT | CASSLGTGVSDTQYF
. | TRBJ2-3 | TRBV9 | . | TGTGCCAGCAGCGTGTCCCGAGGGACAGATACGCAGTATTTT | CASSVSRGTDTQYF
. | TRBJ2-7 | TRBV9 | few | TGTGCCAGCAGCGTAGGTCTTGGGGGGGAGCAGTACTTC | CASSVGLGGEQYF
TRBD2 | TRBJ2-1 | TRBV6-6 | . | TGTGCCAGCAATACGTGGGGGGGAAGCTCCTACAATGAGCAGTTCTTC | CASNTWGGSSYNEQFF
. | TRBJ2-1 | TRBV4-2 | few | TGTGCCAGCAGCCTTTCACAGGGTTACAATGAGCAGTTCTTC | CASSLSQGYNEQFF
. | TRBJ2-5 | TRBV6-6 | few | TGTGCCAGCAGTTCCCGGGACTTTCGCCAAGAGACCCAGTACTTC | CASSSRDFRQETQYF
. | TRBJ2-1 | TRBV6-6 | few | TGTGCCAGCAGCCCAACCTACAATGAGCAGTTCTTC | CASSPTYNEQFF
TRBD1 | TRBJ2-5 | TRBV28 | . | TGTGCCAGCAGGCGACAGGGCGAGGAGACCCAGTACTTC | CASRRQGEETQYF
. | TRBJ2-3 | TRBV21-1 | few | TGTGCCAGCAACCCGACAGGGGTAACGACAGATACGCAGTATTTT | CASNPTGVTTDTQYF
. | TRBJ2-7 | TRBV2 | . | TGTGCCAGCAGTGAAGCGGGCGGGACCTACGAGCAGTACTTC | CASSEAGGTYEQYF
. | TRBJ1-2 | TRBV7-9 | . | TGTGCCAGCAGCTTAGAGTCGGGGGTCTATGGCTACACCTTC | CASSLESGVYGYTF
TRBD2 | TRBJ2-1 | TRBV11-3 | . | TGTGCCAGCAGCGCACTAGCGGGAGCGGGAAATGAGCAGTTCTTC | CASSALAGAGNEQFF
TRBD1 | TRBJ1-5 | TRBV15 | . | TGTGCCACCAGCAGAGATCGGGAAGGCAGGGGGAGTCAGCCCCAGCATTTT | CATSRDREGRGSQPQHF
TRBD2 | TRBJ2-3 | TRBV4-2 | . | TGTGCCAGCAGCCAAGCTGGGACTAGCGGGAGTAATACGCAGTATTTT | CASSQAGTSGSNTQYF
TRBD2 | TRBJ2-3 | TRBV7-9 | . | TGTGCCAGCAGCTTGGCGGGAGGGAGAACAGATACGCAGTATTTT | CASSLAGGRTDTQYF
TRBD1 | TRBJ2-5 | TRBV5-1 | few | TGCGCCAGCAGCTGGACCAGGGGGGAGACCCAGTACTTC | CASSWTRGETQYF
TRBD2 | TRBJ2-1 | TRBV11-2 | . | TGTGCCAGCAGCTTCTCTAGCGGGACCTACAATGAGCAGTTCTTC | CASSFSSGTYNEQFF
. | TRBJ2-4 | TRBV14 | few | TGTGCCAGCAGCCCGACAAACAAAAACATTCAGTACTTC | CASSPTNKNIQYF
. | TRBJ1-1 | TRBV28 | . | TGTGCCAGCAGTTTACCCCGGGGGGCTGAAGCTTTCTTT | CASSLPRGAEAFF
. | TRBJ2-7 | TRBV30 | . | TGTGCCTGGAGCGGGAGCTACGAGCAGTACTTC | CAWSGSYEQYF
TRBD2 | TRBJ2-1 | TRBV29-1 | . | TGCAGCGCCCTAGCGGGGGACGGGGGTGAGCAGTTCTTC | CSALAGDGGEQFF
TRBD2 | TRBJ2-4 | TRBV11-2 | . | TGTGCCAGCAGCTCGGGACTAGCGGTAAAAAACATTCAGTACTTC | CASSSGLAVKNIQYF
. | TRBJ2-5 | TRBV7-2 | few | TGTGCCAGCAGCTTAGCGGGGCGGGGTGGAGAGGAGACCCAGTACTTC | CASSLAGRGGEETQYF
TRBD2 | TRBJ2-5 | TRBV7-9 | few | TGTGCCAGCAGCTTAGGTGGGACTAGCGGACAAGAGACCCAGTACTTC | CASSLGGTSGQETQYF
TRBD1 | TRBJ2-7 | TRBV10-3 | . | TGTGCCATCAGGGGGACAGGGAGCTACGAGCAGTACTTC | CAIRGTGSYEQYF
TRBD2 | TRBJ2-1 | TRBV6-5 | few | TGTGCCAGCAGTACTAGCGGGAGGGCTGGGGAGCAGTTCTTC | CASSTSGRAGEQFF
. | TRBJ1-3 | TRBV30 | . | TGTGCCTGGACAGTGGCAAACACCATATATTTT | CAWTVANTIYF
. | TRBJ2-7 | TRBV7-9 | few | TGTGCCAGCAGCCAACACGGGGGACCCTACGAGCAGTACTTC | CASSQHGGPYEQYF
TRBD2 | TRBJ2-3 | TRBV19 | few | TGTGCCAGTAGTCAGACAGCAGCGGGAGGCACAGATACGCAGTATTTT | CASSQTAAGGTDTQYF
TRBD2 | TRBJ2-1 | TRBV27 | . | TGTGCCAGCAGTGCCTGGACTAGCTACAATGAGCAGTTCTTC | CASSAWTSYNEQFF
. | TRBJ1-3 | TRBV7-9 | . | TGTGCCAGCAACCAAATTCGAGGGAGCTCTGGAAACACCATATATTTT | CASNQIRGSSGNTIYF
. | TRBJ1-5 | TRBV7-9 | . | TGTGCCAGCAGCCCCCGGGGGTCGGACAATCAGCCCCAGCATTTT | CASSPRGSDNQPQHF
TRBD2 | TRBJ2-5 | TRBV11-3 | . | TGTGCCAGCAGCTTGGGACTAGCGGGAGAGGTAGAGACCCAGTACTTC | CASSLGLAGEVETQYF
. | TRBJ2-3 | TRBV7-9 | . | TGTGCCAGCAGCCTGTACAGGGTCCTACCCACAGATACGCAGTATTTT | CASSLYRVLPTDTQYF
. | TRBJ1-4 | TRBV6-5 | few | TGTGCCAGCAGCTTACAGGGAGGGGGTAATGAAAAACTGTTTTTT | CASSLQGGGNEKLFF
TRBD1 | TRBJ2-4 | TRBV11-2 | . | TGTGCCAGCAGCTTCTCGGGACAGGGCCGGGCCAAAAACATTCAGTACTTC | CASSFSGQGRAKNIQYF
. | TRBJ2-1 | TRBV4-3 | few | TGCGCCAGCAGCCAAGACCGGAGCTCCTACAATGAGCAGTTCTTC | CASSQDRSSYNEQFF
. | TRBJ2-4 | TRBV5-6 | . | TGTGCCAGCAGCTTGAGGGGAAAAAACATTCAGTACTTC | CASSLRGKNIQYF
TRBD2 | TRBJ2-1 | TRBV5-4 | . | TGTGCCAGCAGCCTGAGCGGGAGGAGCTACAATGAGCAGTTCTTC | CASSLSGRSYNEQFF
. | TRBJ2-7 | TRBV6-5 | . | TGTGCCAGCAGTACTACAGGGTACGAGCAGTACTTC | CASSTTGYEQYF
. | TRBJ2-1 | TRBV7-3 | . | TGTGCCAGCAGCTTAAGGGCCCCAGGGGTAAACAATGAGCAGTTCTTC | CASSLRAPGVNNEQFF
TRBD2 | TRBJ2-3 | TRBV10-3 | few | TGTGCCATCAGTTACTCGCGGGAGCGTCGCACAGATACGCAGTATTTT | CAISYSRERRTDTQYF
. | TRBJ1-4 | TRBV29-1 | . | TGCAGCGTTGGAGAGGCCCTGAATGAAAAACTGTTTTTT | CSVGEALNEKLFF
TRBD1 | TRBJ2-2 | TRBV9 | . | TGTGCCAGCAGCGAGGAAGGTTTAAGGACAGGGATTCGCAGCGGGGAGCTGTTTTTT | CASSEEGLRTGIRSGELFF
TRBD2 | TRBJ2-2 | TRBV5-4 | . | TGTGCCAGCAGCTCATTGACCCTTAGAGGGAGGGCGAACACCGGGGAGCTGTTTTTT | CASSSLTLRGRANTGELFF
. | TRBJ2-6 | TRBV2 | few | TGTGCCAGCGCGCTGCAGGGTGTAGCTGGGGCCAACGTCCTGACTTTC | CASALQGVAGANVLTF
TRBD1 | TRBJ2-7 | TRBV25-1 | . | TGTGCCAGCAGGGGGACAGGCGTCCTCGGTGAGCAGTACTTC | CASRGTGVLGEQYF
TRBD1 | TRBJ2-3 | TRBV7-9 | . | TGTGCCAGCAGCTCAGGACAGGGGACGGATACGCAGTATTTT | CASSSGQGTDTQYF